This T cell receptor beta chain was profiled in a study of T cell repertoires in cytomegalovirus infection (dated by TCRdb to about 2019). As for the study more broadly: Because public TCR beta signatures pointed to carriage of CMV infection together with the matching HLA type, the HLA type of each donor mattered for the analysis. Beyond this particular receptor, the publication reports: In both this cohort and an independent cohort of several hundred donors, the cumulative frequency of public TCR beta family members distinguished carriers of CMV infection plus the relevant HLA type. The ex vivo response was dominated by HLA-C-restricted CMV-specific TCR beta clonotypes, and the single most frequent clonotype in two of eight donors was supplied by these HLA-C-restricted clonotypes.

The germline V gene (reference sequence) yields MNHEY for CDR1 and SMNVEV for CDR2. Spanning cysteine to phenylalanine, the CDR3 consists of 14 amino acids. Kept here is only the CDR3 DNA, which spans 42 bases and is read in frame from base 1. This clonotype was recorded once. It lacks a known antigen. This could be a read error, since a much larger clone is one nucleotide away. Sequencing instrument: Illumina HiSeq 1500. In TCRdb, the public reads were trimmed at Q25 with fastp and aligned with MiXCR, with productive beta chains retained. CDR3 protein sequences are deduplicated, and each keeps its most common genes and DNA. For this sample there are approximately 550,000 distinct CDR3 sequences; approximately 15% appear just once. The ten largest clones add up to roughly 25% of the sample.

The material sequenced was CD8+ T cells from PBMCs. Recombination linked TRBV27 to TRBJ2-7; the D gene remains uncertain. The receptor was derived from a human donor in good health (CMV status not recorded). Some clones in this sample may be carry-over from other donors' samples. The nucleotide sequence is TGTGCCTGCAGTTTATCGATGGGCTACTACGAGCAGTACTTC. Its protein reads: CACSLSMGYYEQYF.